These 16 T cell receptor beta chains came from one sample sequenced in a study of molecular identifiers for immune sequencing clone quantification. TCRdb fed the PCR reads into MiXCR, producing one record per CDR3 protein. The data contain a few hundred thousand distinct CDR3 sequences, around 21% of them singletons. Sequencing was performed on naive CD8+ T cells from blood, with Jurkat cell RNA spiked in. Specified subset: FACS-sorted CD8+CD4-CCR7+CD45RA+ naive T cells. The receptors come from a human donor in good health. Some libraries in this study had Jurkat cell RNA spiked in.

This clonotype was picked up a small number of times. The chain links TRBV6-2 or TRBV6-3 to TRBJ2-3; D is unresolved. In germline, CDR1 is MNHEY, CDR2 SVGEGT. Trimming pared 8 bases from V and 0 bases from J, leaving 3 bases between. CDR3 length: 11 residues. CDR3 sequence: CASQSTDTQYF. CDR3 DNA: TGTGCCAGCCAAAGCACAGATACGCAGTATTTT.

This clonotype was detected ten times or more. The chain carries TRBV30 and TRBJ2-1; a possible D gene is TRBD1 (6 bases). Germline CDR1 and CDR2: GTSNPN and SVGIG (reference sequence). V gave up 1 base and J gave up 6 bases, with 7 bases separating them. The length of the CDR3 is 12 residues. The CDR3 sequence is CAWSGTANEQFF. The CDR3 coding sequence is TGTGCCTGGAGTGGGACAGCCAATGAGCAGTTCTTC.

The CDR3 spells CASSSRTSGGAGETQYF. The CDR3 DNA is TGCGCCAGCAGCTCCAGGACTAGCGGGGGGGCCGGGGAGACCCAGTACTTC. The chain is built from TRBV4-1 and TRBJ2-5, with 15 bases identical to TRBD2. CDR3 length: 17 amino acids. The trim removed 5 bases at V and 5 bases at J, leaving 9 bases unmatched. Germline values: CDR1 MGHRA, CDR2 YSYEKL.

The chain couples TRBV7-8 to TRBJ2-7; D is possibly TRBD2 (6 bases). There are 15 residues in the CDR3. V lost 7 bases to trimming and J lost 2 bases, with 18 bases between them. CDR1 and CDR2 from the germline V gene are SGHVS and FQNEAQ. CDR3 coding DNA: TGTGCCAGCATGGAGGTGGGGGGACGAACCTACGAGCAGTACTTC. Residues: CASMEVGGRTYEQYF.

A remark on this clonotype: Since a much larger clone is just one base distant, this may be a read error. The chain joins TRBV19 to TRBJ1-4; D might be TRBD1 (5 bases). This CDR3 region has 14 residues. The germline CDR1 and CDR2 sequences are LNHDA and SQIVND (reference sequence). CDR3 sequence: CGSSQGVLNEKLFF. CDR3 DNA: TGTGGCAGTAGCCAAGGGGTGTTGAATGAAAAACTGTTTTTT.

This clonotype was detected ten times or more. This chain joins TRBV9 and TRBJ1-1, with no clear D. Trimming removed 4 bases at V and 0 bases at J, with 16 bases between. Looked up from germline, CDR1 is SGDLS and CDR2 is YYNGEE. This CDR3 has 16 amino acids. CDR3 nucleotide sequence: TGTGCCAGCAGCCCCCTCATCTCGACAATGAACACTGAAGCTTTCTTT. Its protein is CASSPLISTMNTEAFF.

V gene TRBV19 combines with J gene TRBJ1-1, with D unresolved. Per the germline V gene, CDR1 is LNHDA and CDR2 is SQIVND (reference sequence). V lost 3 bases to trimming and J lost 1 base, with 12 bases between them. The CDR3 is made up of 15 amino acids. CDR3 nucleotides: TGTGCCAGTAGTATTTCCCCCCAAGGGAACACTGAAGCTTTCTTT. Protein product: CASSISPQGNTEAFF.

This clonotype was detected a few times. The chain combines TRBV11-3 with TRBJ2-2; 9 bases agree with TRBD2. With 4 bases clipped from V and 2 bases from J, the junction kept 8 bases outside the gene matches. There are 17 residues in the CDR3. Germline CDR1 SGHNT, CDR2 YENEEA. CDR3 DNA sequence: TGTGCCAGCAGCTCCAGCCCAGCGGGGGGAAACACCGGGGAGCTGTTTTTT. Residues: CASSSSPAGGNTGELFF.

J is TRBJ2-7 and V is TRBV19; TRBD1 aligns across 7 bases. The germline V gene has CDR1 LNHDA and CDR2 SQIVND (reference sequence). V gave up 5 bases and J gave up 3 bases; unmatched junction bases: 7. CDR3 length equals 14 residues. The CDR3 loop reads CASSPRDSLYEQYF. The CDR3, as DNA: TGTGCCAGTAGTCCCCGGGACAGTCTCTACGAGCAGTACTTC.

This clonotype was picked up many times. V and J are TRBV12-3 or TRBV12-4 and TRBJ1-5; TRBD1 agrees at 10 bases. Trimming at V came to 2 bases and at J to 5 bases, leaving 3 bases not matched to a gene. The CDR3 covers 15 residues. This CDR3 reads CASSLRDRGDQPQHF. The CDR3, as DNA: TGTGCCAGCAGTTTAAGGGACAGGGGTGATCAGCCCCAGCATTTT.

The chain couples TRBV19 to TRBJ1-6; unclear D gene. The CDR3 is 15 amino acids. Germline V gene lookup returns CDR1 LNHDA and CDR2 SQIVND (reference sequence). V was trimmed by 0 bases and J by 11 bases, leaving 14 bases between them. In DNA form, the CDR3 reads TGTGCCAGTAGTATAGATTTCGCAAGACATCCACCCCTCCACTTT. It translates to CASSIDFARHPPLHF. The full variable domain, completed using reference TRBV19 and TRBJ1-6, is DGGITQSPKYLFRKEGQNVTLSCEQNLNHDAMYWYRQDPGQGLRLIYYSQIVNDFQKGDIAEGYSVSREKKESFPLTVTSAQKNPTAFYLCASSIDFARHPPLHFGNGTRLTVT.

This clonotype was seen only a few times. Without the conserved terminal phenylalanine or tryptophan, this CDR3 likely stems from a read error. V is TRBV4-3 and J is TRBJ2-3, with 7 bases matching TRBD2. Germline V gene lookup returns CDR1 LGHNA and CDR2 YSLEER. The CDR3 sequence is 18 residues long. The ends lost 0 bases at V and 0 bases at J; junction bases unmatched: 9. The chain's CDR3 is CASSQESSGYSSTDTQYL. Here the CDR3 DNA reads TGCGCCAGCAGCCAAGAGTCTAGCGGATACTCTAGCACAGATACGCAGTATCTT.

This clonotype was seen repeatedly, ten times or more. The V call is TRBV7-3, the J call TRBJ2-7; D gene uncertain. CDR3 length: 13 amino acids. V was pared by 4 bases and J by 3 bases, with 10 bases between. The germline V gene encodes CDR1 SGHTA and CDR2 FQGTGA. The chain's CDR3 is CASSYSPSYEQYF. The CDR3 coding sequence is TGTGCCAGCAGCTACTCCCCCAGCTACGAGCAGTACTTC.

This clonotype was detected many times. The chain couples TRBV28 to TRBJ1-1; D is unclear. The CDR3 is 14 residues long. The germline CDR1 and CDR2 sequences are MDHEN and SYDVKM. Trimming removed 2 bases from V and 1 base from J, with 8 bases in between. This CDR3 is CASSLSQGNTEAFF. The CDR3 DNA is TGTGCCAGCAGTTTAAGTCAAGGGAACACTGAAGCTTTCTTT.

With regard to this clonotype: This CDR3 fails to terminate in the conserved phenylalanine or tryptophan, so it likely reflects a read error. This chain links TRBV25-1 with TRBJ2-3; 9 bases map to TRBD1. Germline V CDR1 and CDR2: MGHDK, SYGVNS. CDR3 length: 18 amino acids. The junction had 12 bases not matched to a gene; V was cut back by 3 bases and J by 2 bases. Here the CDR3 DNA reads TGTGCCAGCAGTGACCTGGGTCCCGGGACAGGGACCACAGATACGCAGTATTCT. Translation gives CASSDLGPGTGTTDTQYS.

Notes on this clonotype: This may come from a read error, since a much larger clone is one base off. The V call is TRBV5-1, the J call TRBJ2-7; no reliable D call. The CDR3 contains 13 residues. The germline V and J ends were trimmed by 3 bases and 3 bases, with 10 bases remaining between them. Germline CDR1 and CDR2: SGHRS and YFSETQ. The CDR3 DNA follows: TGCGCCAGCAGCTCGGATGCAGACTACGAGCAGTACTTC. It translates to CASSSDADYEQYF.